A single T cell receptor (beta chain) is shown here with its context. Its antigen has not been determined. Base qualities are not provided; no much larger clone lies one nucleotide away. The germline V gene (reference sequence) yields LNHDA for CDR1 and SQIVND for CDR2. Including the terminal cysteine and phenylalanine, the CDR3 comprises 14 residues. Only the CDR3 DNA stays, 42 bases, in frame from base 1. Between the V and J ends, shortened by 1 base and 2 bases respectively, the junction contains 8 bases. The time point label for this specimen denotes: about 28 days (+/-7) after the second vaccine dose. AZD1222 recipients whose second dose came at about 4 weeks and those whose second dose came at about 12 weeks were combined into one group, since spike-specific TCR depth and breadth did not differ between the two schedules. Samples from vaccinated people were obtained from the UK trials COV001 and COV002, which included a single-blind randomized controlled phase 2/3 trial of AZD1222 (ChAdOx1 nCoV-19) in healthy adults. Trial participant PBMC samples were collected at day 0 and day 28 after the second dose for TCRbeta chain sequencing.

The data were obtained in a study of T cell responses to AZD1222 COVID-19 vaccine (dated by TCRdb to the early 2020s). For the study in its entirety: TCR sequencing covered roughly 230 trial participants: about 210 given two doses of AZD1222 and 26 given two doses of MenACWY control vaccine. Trial participants were enrolled into age subgroups of 18-55, 56-69 and 70-plus years, which contained around 150, 29 and 61 TCR-sequenced participants, respectively. Overall study outcomes, separate from this receptor: The 56-69-year group was small, and its depth increase did not reach significance, likely because of low power. Participants were mostly white British, with more females than males. The authors suggested clonal diversity may have been underestimated. Reportedly, close to half of the unique spike-specific TCRs recognized epitopes lying outside the regions that are mutated in the B.1.351 and B.1.1.7 variants. After two AZD1222 doses, both the breadth and the depth of spike-specific TCRs were significantly higher than at day 0 and than in MenACWY recipients. The whole spike protein was spanned by vaccine-associated CD4 TCRs, and dominant responses were seen in regions 160-218 and 743-854. Conclusions about previously exposed vaccinees are limited, since just a handful of AZD1222 recipients were seropositive for SARS-CoV-2 at baseline. Because no day 14 peak-response samples were available, the repertoires could be characterized only after the peak T cell response.

The CDR3 regions of human TCRbeta chains were analyzed by immunosequencing. As for the authors' bioinformatics: TCRs in the repertoires were compared against a reference library of SARS-CoV-2-specific TCRs that had been generated with the MIRA antigen-specificity platform. Breadth was defined as the fraction of unique TCRs that were SARS-CoV-2-associated. Depth was defined as the fraction of total T cells that were SARS-CoV-2-associated. Using the MIRA data, each spike-specific TCR was assigned both to the spike region to which the TCR was reactive and to a CD4 or CD8 class. Log10-transformed breadth and depth values were compared by one-way ANOVA with Sidak's multiple comparisons tests. The source is immuneACCESS, and TCRdb retained only in-frame sequences with V and J called. Part of the clones is not carried over; for the studies checked, unresolved V genes explain less than half of this, and the remainder is unexplained. That table supplies the V and J calls and clone size; D and trimming were determined from the DNA. The sample includes 80,000 or so clones, with roughly nine tenths observed a single time. Roughly 5% of the sample comes from the top ten.

Sample: peripheral blood, taken 28 days after the second AZD1222 dose. The rearrangement joined TRBV19 to TRBJ2-5; a tentative D match to TRBD2 spans 5 bases. This receptor was obtained from an adult who received the AZD1222 COVID-19 vaccine. The nucleotide sequence is given as TGTGCCAGTAGTATAGTCACGGGGCAAGAGACCCAGTACTTC. This codes for CASSIVTGQETQYF.